The clone carrying this TCR beta chain came up a few times. The antigen is undetermined. The data derive from a study of human T cells and chemical hapten exposure. Overall study context: Enrolled patients were predominantly female and had alopecia areata, totalis or universalis.

TCRdb called the RACE reads again in MiXCR, with one record for every CDR3 protein. The table shows 210,000 or so distinct CDR3 sequences, with around 25% occurring only once. The time point was: patch test 3, about 24 weeks after DPC sensitization. Treatment described: therapeutic diphenylcyclopropenone sensitization with weekly scalp DPC. Samples of blood were obtained prior to the application of each patch test. Extraction yielded total RNA from whole blood (unfractionated). Findings of the study overall: Expanded TCRs made up significantly more big CDR3 similarity clusters than controls did.

The CDR3 has 15 residues. The trim removed 2 bases at V and 0 bases at J, leaving 4 bases unmatched. Per the germline V gene, CDR1 is SGHTA and CDR2 is FQGNSA. The rearrangement uses TRBV7-2 and TRBJ2-7, with 7 positions matching TRBD2. This sample comprised whole blood, obtained in connection with sensitization to the hapten diphenylcyclopropenone (DPC). The receptor's source is a woman aged 40-49 years with alopecia areata. Some clones in this sample may be carry-over from other donors' samples. For the CDR3, the DNA is TGTGCCAGCAGCTTAAGCGGGGCCCTCTCCTACGAGCAGTACTTC. Residues: CASSLSGALSYEQYF.